This TCR beta chain was obtained from a study of T cell responses to AZD1222 COVID-19 vaccine (dated by TCRdb to about 2021). For context, the study as a whole: AZD1222 recipients with second doses at about 4 weeks or about 12 weeks were pooled, because spike-specific TCR depth and breadth did not differ between schedules. A total of 230 to 250 trial participants underwent TCR sequencing, of whom roughly 210 received two doses of AZD1222 and some 25 received two doses of the MenACWY control vaccine. Trial participants were enrolled by age into 18-55, 56-69 and 70-plus year subgroups, with roughly 150, 30 and 60 TCR-sequenced participants respectively.

The paper's findings and limits, for the study overall: A significant rise in spike-specific TCR breadth and depth was observed after two AZD1222 doses relative to day 0 and relative to MenACWY recipients. Only five to seven AZD1222 recipients were SARS-CoV-2 seropositive at baseline, limiting conclusions about previously exposed vaccinees. Because no day 14 peak-response samples were available, the repertoires could be characterized only after the peak T cell response. The whole spike protein was spanned by vaccine-associated CD4 TCRs, and dominant responses were seen in regions 160-218 and 743-854. In the small 56-69-year group, the increase in depth fell short of significance, most likely because of low power. Participants were mostly white British and included more females than males, and it was suggested by the authors that clonal diversity may have been underestimated. Epitopes outside the regions mutated in the B.1.351 and B.1.1.7 variants were reportedly recognized by nearly half of the unique spike-specific TCRs.

Taken with the paper, the label for time point translates to: baseline before first vaccination. The vaccinee samples were drawn from two UK trials, COV001 and COV002, one of which was a single-blind randomized controlled phase 2/3 trial testing AZD1222 (ChAdOx1 nCoV-19) in healthy adults. Trial participant PBMC samples were collected at day 0 and day 28 after the second dose for TCRbeta chain sequencing. Concerning this clone itself: The clone's antigen remains unknown. The sample holds no much larger clone one base away, and base qualities are not on file. Other DNA sequences in the sample encode the same CDR3.

The CDR3 regions of human TCRbeta chains were subjected to immunosequencing. Under the source paper's analysis protocol: TCRs in the repertoires were matched against a reference library of SARS-CoV-2-specific TCRs that had been generated with the MIRA antigen-specificity platform. Breadth meant the fraction of unique TCRs that were SARS-CoV-2-associated, whereas depth meant the fraction of total T cells that were SARS-CoV-2-associated. Using the MIRA data, every spike-specific TCR was mapped to the spike region that the TCR reacted to and assigned to either a CD4 or a CD8 class. Log10-transformed breadth and depth values were compared by one-way ANOVA with Sidak's multiple comparisons tests. TCRdb carries this immuneACCESS record with in-frame sequences only. Its versions omit some clonotypes, under half of them owing to an unresolved V gene in the studies checked, with the rest unexplained. The D gene and trimming were derived from the DNA, and the V and J assignments and clone size from that table. In all, the sample holds around 110,000 clones, and around nine tenths of those were seen once. The biggest ten clones account for around a tenth of the sample.

CDR3 length: 13 amino acids, cysteine to phenylalanine. The DNA shown is the 39-base CDR3, in frame from base 1. V is clipped by 1 base and J by 6 bases, and the sequence between their germline boundaries is 7 bases long. The CDR1 and CDR2 encoded by the germline V gene (reference sequence) are SEHNR and FQNEAQ. This receptor was taken from an adult in good health. The chain joins TRBV7-9 to TRBJ2-1; the D gene cannot be resolved reliably. The sequences come from peripheral blood, collected on day 0 of AZD1222 vaccination. The bases read TGTGCCAGCAGCTTAGGGCAAGGCAATGAGCAGTTCTTC. Protein translation: CASSLGQGNEQFF. With the rest looked up from the reference TRBV7-9 and TRBJ2-1 genes rather than sequenced, the full variable domain is DTGVSQNPRHKITKRGQNVTFRCDPISEHNRLYWYRQTLGQGPEFLTYFQNEAQLEKSRLLSDRFSAERPKGSFSTLEIQRTEQGDSAMYLCASSLGQGNEQFFGPGTRLTVL.